A selection of T cell receptor beta chains follows, all from one sample in a study of cytomegalovirus exposure and HLA in healthy donors. Repertoires were generated with immunoSEQ multiplex PCR, while TCRdb's copy carries only in-frame clones and drops some. This sample has 200,000 to 250,000 clones, with approximately 90% found just once. Sequenced input: PBMCs. Source of these receptors: a woman between 18 and 30 years old in good health and CMV-seronegative. The CDR3 runs from the conserved cysteine through the conserved F or W. A D gene is named only where the DNA matches it firmly. The listing skips clone size in some rows; elsewhere it reads once, few, many or a size class.

TGTGCCAGCAGCCGGGACAGTTGGGGGGAGACCCAGTACTTC,CASSRDSWGETQYF,TRBJ2-5,TRBV5-4,-,TRBD1
TGTGCCAGCAGTGATAGAAGGTTCTTC,CASSDRRFF,TRBJ2-1,TRBV6-1,-,-
TGCGCCAGCAGCGGTACGGGAGGGCGTATTAGGGAGACCCAGTACTTC,CASSGTGGRIRETQYF,TRBJ2-5,TRBV5-1,once,TRBD2
TGTGCTAGTGGTTTGCTAGCGGGAGCCACCGGGGAGCTGTTTTTT,CASGLLAGATGELFF,TRBJ2-2,TRBV12-5,many,TRBD2
TGTGCCAGCAGTTTTAGGGACAGCTATGGCTACACCTTC,CASSFRDSYGYTF,TRBJ1-2,TRBV27,-,TRBD1
TGTGCCAGCAGTTACCCCGGGAGGGCCGAGACCCAGTACTTC,CASSYPGRAETQYF,TRBJ2-5,TRBV6-5,-,TRBD2
TGTGCCAGCAGTTACATGAGAGAGCAGTTCTTC,CASSYMREQFF,TRBJ2-1,TRBV6-5,-,-
TGTGCCAGCAGCCAAGACTTCCGAGATACGCAGTATTTT,CASSQDFRDTQYF,TRBJ2-3,TRBV14,-,-
TGTGCCAGCAGTCTACGACTAGCGGGAGGTCGGGACGAGCAGTACTTC,CASSLRLAGGRDEQYF,TRBJ2-7,TRBV6-6,-,TRBD2
TGTGCCAGCAGCTTAGAGGGAGTCACTGAAGCTTTCTTT,CASSLEGVTEAFF,TRBJ1-1,TRBV11-2,-,-
TGTGCCAGCAGATGGGGCGGCAATCAGCCCCAGCATTTT,CASRWGGNQPQHF,TRBJ1-5,TRBV27,-,-
TGCAGCGTTGAGGAACAGGAGGGAAATGGCTACACCTTC,CSVEEQEGNGYTF,TRBJ1-2,TRBV29-1,once,-
TGTGCCAGCAGCCAAGATCCTAGCGGACCGAGCTCCTACGAGCAGTACTTC,CASSQDPSGPSSYEQYF,TRBJ2-7,TRBV4-2,-,TRBD2
TGTGCCAGCAGCTATGGACTACCAGCAGCAGATACGCAGTATTTT,CASSYGLPAADTQYF,TRBJ2-3,TRBV7-2,-,-
TGCGCCAGCAGCTTAGGGACTAGTGCCGAGCAGTACTTC,CASSLGTSAEQYF,TRBJ2-7,TRBV5-1,-,TRBD2
TGCGCCAGCAGCTTGATATATTGGGCGGGAGCGACCTACAATGAGCAGTTCTTC,CASSLIYWAGATYNEQFF,TRBJ2-1,TRBV5-1,-,TRBD2
TGTGCCAGCCGAACGGGGCGCGGGGGTACCTCTGGAAACACCATATATTTT,CASRTGRGGTSGNTIYF,TRBJ1-3,TRBV2,-,-
TGCGCCAGCAGCTTGGTCCTACGTGGGGGGACAGATACGCAGTATTTT,CASSLVLRGGTDTQYF,TRBJ2-3,TRBV5-1,-,-